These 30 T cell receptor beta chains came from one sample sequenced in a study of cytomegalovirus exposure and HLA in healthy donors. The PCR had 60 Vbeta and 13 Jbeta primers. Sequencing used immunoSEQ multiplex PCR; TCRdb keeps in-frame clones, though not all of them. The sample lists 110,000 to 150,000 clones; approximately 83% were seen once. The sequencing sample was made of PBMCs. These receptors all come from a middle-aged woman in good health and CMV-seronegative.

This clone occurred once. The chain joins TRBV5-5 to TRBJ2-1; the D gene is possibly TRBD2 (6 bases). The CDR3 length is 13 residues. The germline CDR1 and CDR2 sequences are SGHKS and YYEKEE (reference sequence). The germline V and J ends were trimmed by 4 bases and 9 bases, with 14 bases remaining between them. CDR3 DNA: TGTGCCAGCAGCACGAGACTAGGAGGTGAGCAGTTCTTC. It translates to CASSTRLGGEQFF.

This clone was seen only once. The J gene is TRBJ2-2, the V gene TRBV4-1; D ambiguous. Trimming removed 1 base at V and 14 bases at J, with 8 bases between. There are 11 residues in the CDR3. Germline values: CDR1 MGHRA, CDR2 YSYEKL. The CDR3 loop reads CASSQGAGLFF. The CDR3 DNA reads TGCGCCAGCAGCCAAGGGGCAGGCCTGTTTTTT.

In DNA, the CDR3 is TGCGCCAGCAGCCAAGTGTTTAGGGACAGGGTTTACGAGCAGTACTTC. Encoded protein: CASSQVFRDRVYEQYF. The chain combines TRBV4-1 with TRBJ2-7, with 9 bases identical to TRBD1. Germline loops: CDR1 MGHRA, CDR2 YSYEKL. This CDR3 has 16 residues. The V and J ends lost 1 base and 4 bases, in that order; junction bases with no gene match: 8.

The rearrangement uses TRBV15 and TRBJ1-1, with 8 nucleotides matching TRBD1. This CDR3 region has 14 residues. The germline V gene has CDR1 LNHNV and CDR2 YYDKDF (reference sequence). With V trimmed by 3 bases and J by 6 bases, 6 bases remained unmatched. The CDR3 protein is CATSRRDRKAEAFF. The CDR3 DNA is TGTGCCACCAGCAGGAGGGACAGGAAGGCTGAAGCTTTCTTT.

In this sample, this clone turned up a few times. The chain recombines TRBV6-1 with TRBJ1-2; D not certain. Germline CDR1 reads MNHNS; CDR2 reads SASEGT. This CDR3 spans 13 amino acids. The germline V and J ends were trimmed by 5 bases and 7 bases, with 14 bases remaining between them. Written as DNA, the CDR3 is TGTGCCAGCAGTATCGGCAGCGAATCTGGCTACACCTTC. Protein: CASSIGSESGYTF.

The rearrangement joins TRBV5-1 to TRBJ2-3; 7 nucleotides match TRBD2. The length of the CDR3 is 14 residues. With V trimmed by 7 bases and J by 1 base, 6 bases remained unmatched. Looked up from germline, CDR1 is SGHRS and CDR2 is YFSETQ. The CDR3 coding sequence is TGCGCCAGCGAGCGGGGCCGGGGCACAGATACGCAGTATTTT. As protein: CASERGRGTDTQYF.

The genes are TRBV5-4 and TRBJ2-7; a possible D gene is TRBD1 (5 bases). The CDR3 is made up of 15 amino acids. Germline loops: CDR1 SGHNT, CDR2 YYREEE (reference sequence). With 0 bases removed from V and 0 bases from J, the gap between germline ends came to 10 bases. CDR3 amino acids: CASSLGAGYSYEQYF. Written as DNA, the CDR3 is TGTGCCAGCAGCTTGGGCGCAGGGTACTCCTACGAGCAGTACTTC.

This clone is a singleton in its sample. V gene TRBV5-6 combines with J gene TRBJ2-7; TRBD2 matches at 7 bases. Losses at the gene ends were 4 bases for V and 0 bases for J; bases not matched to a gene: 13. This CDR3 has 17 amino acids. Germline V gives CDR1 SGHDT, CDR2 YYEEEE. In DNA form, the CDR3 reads TGTGCCAGCAGCCGGAGGGGACTATTCCTTAGCTCCTACGAGCAGTACTTC. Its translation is CASSRRGLFLSSYEQYF. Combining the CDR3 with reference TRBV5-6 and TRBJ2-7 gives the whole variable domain DAGVTQSPTHLIKTRGQQVTLRCSPKSGHDTVSWYQQALGQGPQFIFQYYEEEERQRGNFPDRFSGHQFPNYSSELNVNALLLGDSALYLCASSRRGLFLSSYEQYFGPGTRLTVT.

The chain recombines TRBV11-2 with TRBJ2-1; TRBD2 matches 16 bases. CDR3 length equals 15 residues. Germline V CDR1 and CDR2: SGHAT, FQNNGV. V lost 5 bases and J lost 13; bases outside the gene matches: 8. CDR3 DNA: TGTGCCAGCAGCACCGGGACTAGCGGGGGGGCGCGTCAGTTCTTC. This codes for CASSTGTSGGARQFF.

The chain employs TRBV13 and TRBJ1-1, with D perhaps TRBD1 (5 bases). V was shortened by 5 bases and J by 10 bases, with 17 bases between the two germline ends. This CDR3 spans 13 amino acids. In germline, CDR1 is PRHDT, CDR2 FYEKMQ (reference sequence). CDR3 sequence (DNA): TGTGCCAGCAGCCTCAACCCGGACGGGGGAGCTTTCTTT. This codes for CASSLNPDGGAFF.

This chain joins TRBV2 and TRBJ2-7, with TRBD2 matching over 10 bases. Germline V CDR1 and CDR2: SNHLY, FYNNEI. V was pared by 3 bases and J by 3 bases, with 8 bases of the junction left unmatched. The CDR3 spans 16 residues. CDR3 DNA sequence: TGTGCCAGCAGTGACCCTAGCGGGAGTACTATCTACGAGCAGTACTTC. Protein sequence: CASSDPSGSTIYEQYF.

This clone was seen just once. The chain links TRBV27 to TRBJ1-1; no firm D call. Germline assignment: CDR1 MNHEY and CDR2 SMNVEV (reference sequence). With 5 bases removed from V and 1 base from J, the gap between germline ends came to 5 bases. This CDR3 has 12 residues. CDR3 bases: TGTGCCAGCAGTATCAGGAACACTGAAGCTTTCTTT. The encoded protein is CASSIRNTEAFF.

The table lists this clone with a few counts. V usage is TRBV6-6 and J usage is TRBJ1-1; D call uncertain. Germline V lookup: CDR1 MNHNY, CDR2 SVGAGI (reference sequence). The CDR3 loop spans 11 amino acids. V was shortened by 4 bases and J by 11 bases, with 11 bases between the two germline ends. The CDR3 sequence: CASSSPGWAFF. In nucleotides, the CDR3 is TGTGCCAGCAGTTCACCGGGGTGGGCTTTCTTT.

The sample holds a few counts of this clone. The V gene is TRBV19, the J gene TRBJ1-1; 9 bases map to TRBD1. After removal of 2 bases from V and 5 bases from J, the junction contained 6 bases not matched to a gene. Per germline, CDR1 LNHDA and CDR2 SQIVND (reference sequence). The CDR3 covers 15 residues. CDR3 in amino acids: CASSIYRGHGTEAFF. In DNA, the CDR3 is TGTGCCAGTAGTATATACAGGGGGCATGGAACTGAAGCTTTCTTT.

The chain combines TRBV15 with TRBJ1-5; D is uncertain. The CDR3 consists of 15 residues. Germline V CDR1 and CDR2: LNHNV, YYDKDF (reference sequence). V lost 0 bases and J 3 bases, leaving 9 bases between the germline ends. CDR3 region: CATSRDRQVNQPQHF. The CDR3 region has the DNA TGTGCCACCAGCAGAGATCGGCAGGTCAATCAGCCCCAGCATTTT.

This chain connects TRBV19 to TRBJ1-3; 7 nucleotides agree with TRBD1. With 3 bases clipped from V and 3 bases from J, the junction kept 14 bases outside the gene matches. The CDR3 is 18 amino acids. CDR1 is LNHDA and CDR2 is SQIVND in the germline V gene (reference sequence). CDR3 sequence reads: CASSIFGVLAGGGNTIYF. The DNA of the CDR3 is TGTGCCAGTAGTATCTTTGGAGTGTTGGCAGGGGGTGGAAACACCATATATTTT.

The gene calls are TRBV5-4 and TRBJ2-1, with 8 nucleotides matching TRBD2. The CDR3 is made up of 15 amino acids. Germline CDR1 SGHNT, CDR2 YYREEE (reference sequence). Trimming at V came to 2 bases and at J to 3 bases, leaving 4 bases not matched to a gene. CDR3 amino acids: CASSLAAGDYNEQFF. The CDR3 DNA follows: TGTGCCAGCAGCTTAGCAGCGGGGGACTACAATGAGCAGTTCTTC.

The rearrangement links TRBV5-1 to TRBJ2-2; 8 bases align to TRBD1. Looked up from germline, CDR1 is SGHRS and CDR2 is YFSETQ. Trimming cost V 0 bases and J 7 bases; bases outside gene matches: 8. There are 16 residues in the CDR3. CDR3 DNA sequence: TGCGCCAGCAGCTTGGTGGTCCAGGGGGCAGGCGGGGAGCTGTTTTTT. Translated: CASSLVVQGAGGELFF.

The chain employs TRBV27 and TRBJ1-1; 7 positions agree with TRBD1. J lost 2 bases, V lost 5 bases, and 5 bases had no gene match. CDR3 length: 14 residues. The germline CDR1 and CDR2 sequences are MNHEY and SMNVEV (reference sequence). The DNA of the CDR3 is TGTGCCAGCAGTCAACACAGGGGAAACACTGAAGCTTTCTTT. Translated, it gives CASSQHRGNTEAFF.

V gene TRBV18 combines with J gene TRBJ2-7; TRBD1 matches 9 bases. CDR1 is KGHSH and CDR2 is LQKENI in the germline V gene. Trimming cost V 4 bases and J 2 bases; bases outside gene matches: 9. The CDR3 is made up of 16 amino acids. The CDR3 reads CASSLTGTGLTYEQYF. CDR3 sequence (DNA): TGTGCCAGCTCACTGACCGGGACAGGGCTTACCTACGAGCAGTACTTC. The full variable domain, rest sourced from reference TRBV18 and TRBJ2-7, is NAGVMQNPRHLVRRRGQEARLRCSPMKGHSHVYWYRQLPEEGLKFMVYLQKENIIDESGMPKERFSAEFPKEGPSILRIQQVVRGDSAAYFCASSLTGTGLTYEQYFGPGTRLTVT.

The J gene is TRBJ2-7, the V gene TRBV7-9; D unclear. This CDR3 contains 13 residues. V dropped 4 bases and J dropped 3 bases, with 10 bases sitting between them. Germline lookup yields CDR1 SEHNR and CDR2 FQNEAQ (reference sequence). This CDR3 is CASSSTPFYEQYF. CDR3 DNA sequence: TGTGCCAGCAGCTCGACACCTTTCTACGAGCAGTACTTC.

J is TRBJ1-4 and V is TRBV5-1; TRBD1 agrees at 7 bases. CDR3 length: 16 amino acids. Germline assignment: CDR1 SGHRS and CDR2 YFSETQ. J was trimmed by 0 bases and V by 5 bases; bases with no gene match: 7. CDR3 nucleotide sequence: TGCGCCAGCAGTGGACAGGACTCTGCAACTAATGAAAAACTGTTTTTT. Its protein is CASSGQDSATNEKLFF. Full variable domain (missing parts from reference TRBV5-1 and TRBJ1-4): KAGVTQTPRYLIKTRGQQVTLSCSPISGHRSVSWYQQTPGQGLQFLFEYFSETQRNKGNFPGRFSGRQFSNSRSEMNVSTLELGDSALYLCASSGQDSATNEKLFFGSGTQLSVL.

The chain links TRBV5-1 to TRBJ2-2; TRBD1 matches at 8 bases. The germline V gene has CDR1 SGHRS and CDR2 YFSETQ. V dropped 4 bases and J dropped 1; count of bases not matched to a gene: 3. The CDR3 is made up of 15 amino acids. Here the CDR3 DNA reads TGCGCCAGCAGCCGAGGACAGGGGAACACCGGGGAGCTGTTTTTT. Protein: CASSRGQGNTGELFF.

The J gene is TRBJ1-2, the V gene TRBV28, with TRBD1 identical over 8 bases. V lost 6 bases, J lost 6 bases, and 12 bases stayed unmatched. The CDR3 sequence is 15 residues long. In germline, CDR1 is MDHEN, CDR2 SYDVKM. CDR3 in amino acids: CASSSGGRGRDGYTF. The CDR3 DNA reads TGTGCCAGCAGCTCCGGGGGCAGGGGGCGGGATGGCTACACCTTC.

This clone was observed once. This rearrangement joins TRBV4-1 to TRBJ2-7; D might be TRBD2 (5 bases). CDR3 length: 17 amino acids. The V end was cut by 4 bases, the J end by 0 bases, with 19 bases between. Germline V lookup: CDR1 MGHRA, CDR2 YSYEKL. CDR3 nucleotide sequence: TGCGCCAGCAGCCGGAGTGCTCTAGCATCTTCCTCCTACGAGCAGTACTTC. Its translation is CASSRSALASSSYEQYF.

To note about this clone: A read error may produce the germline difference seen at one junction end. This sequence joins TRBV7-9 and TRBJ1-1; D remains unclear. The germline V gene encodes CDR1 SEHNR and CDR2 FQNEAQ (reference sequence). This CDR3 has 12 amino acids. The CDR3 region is CSSSFDFTEAFF. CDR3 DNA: TGTTCCAGCAGTTTTGACTTCACTGAAGCTTTCTTT.

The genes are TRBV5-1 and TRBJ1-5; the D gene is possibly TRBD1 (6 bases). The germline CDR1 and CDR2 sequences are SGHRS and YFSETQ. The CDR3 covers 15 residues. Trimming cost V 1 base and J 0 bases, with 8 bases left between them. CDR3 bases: TGCGCCAGCAGCTTGACAGGGATTAGCAATCAGCCCCAGCATTTT. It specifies CASSLTGISNQPQHF.

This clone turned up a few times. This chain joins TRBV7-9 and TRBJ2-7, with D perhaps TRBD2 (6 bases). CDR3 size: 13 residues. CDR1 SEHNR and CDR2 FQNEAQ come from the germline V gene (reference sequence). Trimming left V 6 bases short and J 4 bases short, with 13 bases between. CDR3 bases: TGTGCCAGCAGGAAAGAAGGAGGGTACGAGCAGTACTTC. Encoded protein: CASRKEGGYEQYF.

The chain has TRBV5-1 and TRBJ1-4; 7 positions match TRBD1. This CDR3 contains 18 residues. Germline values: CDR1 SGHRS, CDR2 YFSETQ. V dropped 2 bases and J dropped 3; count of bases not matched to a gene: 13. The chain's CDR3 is CASSFYPGTAWANEKLFF. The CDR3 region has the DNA TGCGCCAGCAGCTTCTACCCGGGGACAGCTTGGGCTAATGAAAAACTGTTTTTT.

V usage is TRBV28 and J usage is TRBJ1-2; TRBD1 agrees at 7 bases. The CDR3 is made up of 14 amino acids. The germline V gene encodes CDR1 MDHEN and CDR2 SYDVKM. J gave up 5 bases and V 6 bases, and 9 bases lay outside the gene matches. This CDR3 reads CASSPTGVMYGYTF. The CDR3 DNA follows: TGTGCCAGCAGCCCCACAGGGGTAATGTATGGCTACACCTTC.